These 22 T cell receptor beta chains originate from one sample sequenced in a study of cytomegalovirus exposure and HLA in healthy donors. Use of 60 Vbeta and 13 Jbeta primers characterized the PCR. Repertoires were generated with immunoSEQ multiplex PCR, while TCRdb's copy carries only in-frame clones and drops some. The table lists 110,000 to 150,000 clones, roughly 70% of them singletons. The material sequenced was PBMCs. The receptors originated from an older woman in good health and CMV-seropositive.

V and J are TRBV9 and TRBJ2-2, with 10 bases lining up with TRBD1. Per germline, CDR1 SGDLS and CDR2 YYNGEE. The CDR3 is made up of 16 amino acids. The trim removed 2 bases at V and 7 bases at J, leaving 8 bases unmatched. The CDR3 sequence: CASSVDRGRSVGELFF. The DNA of the CDR3 is TGTGCCAGCAGCGTCGACAGGGGGCGCTCTGTCGGGGAGCTGTTTTTT.

This chain uses TRBV19 with TRBJ2-5; no reliable D call. Trimming pared 3 bases from V and 3 bases from J, leaving 8 bases between. The CDR3 is 13 amino acids. Per the germline V gene, CDR1 is LNHDA and CDR2 is SQIVND (reference sequence). The CDR3 is CASSIWAEETQYF. The CDR3 DNA reads TGTGCCAGTAGTATCTGGGCAGAAGAGACCCAGTACTTC.

The chain carries TRBV7-9 and TRBJ1-4, with 8 bases identical to TRBD1. Germline V CDR1 and CDR2: SEHNR, FQNEAQ (reference sequence). V lost 5 bases to trimming and J lost 8 bases; unmatched junction nucleotides: 7. The CDR3 loop spans 14 amino acids. The CDR3 DNA follows: TGTGCCAGCAGCCTCGGACAGGGCGGAGAAAAACTGTTTTTT. It specifies CASSLGQGGEKLFF.

This clone was picked up a small number of times. The rearrangement joins TRBV27 to TRBJ1-2; maybe TRBD1 (6 bases). Germline CDR1 MNHEY, CDR2 SMNVEV (reference sequence). This CDR3 has 17 amino acids. V lost 5 bases and J 4 bases, leaving 23 bases between the germline ends. CDR3 coding DNA: TGTGCCAGCAGTCCATCGGACAGCCTCCTCGGGGCCTATGGCTACACCTTC. Translation: CASSPSDSLLGAYGYTF.

The genes are TRBV5-1 and TRBJ2-7; D is possibly TRBD2 (5 bases). CDR1 is SGHRS and CDR2 is YFSETQ in the germline V gene. The CDR3 runs to 13 residues. V lost 4 bases and J lost 1, with 9 bases in between. The chain's CDR3 is CASSRENSYEQYF. Here the CDR3 DNA reads TGCGCCAGCAGCCGGGAAAATTCCTACGAGCAGTACTTC.

The V call is TRBV6-1, the J call TRBJ2-3, with D possibly TRBD1 on 5 matching bases. Trimming removed 2 bases at V and 7 bases at J, with 10 bases between. In germline, CDR1 is MNHNS, CDR2 SASEGT. The CDR3 is 13 residues long. The DNA of the CDR3 is TGTGCCAGCAGTGAATTAGGGGTAAATACGCAGTATTTT. Translated, it gives CASSELGVNTQYF.

A single count supports this clone. At one end, the junction sequence differs from germline, possibly due to a read error. The CDR3: CASSFSGLTALDF. CDR3 DNA: TGTGCCAGCAGTTTTTCAGGACTCACGGCACTTGACTTC. The chain is built from TRBV27 and TRBJ2-5; a weak D match, TRBD2 (5 bases). The CDR3 length is 13 residues. Germline values: CDR1 MNHEY, CDR2 SMNVEV (reference sequence).

To note about this clone: A junction end diverges from the germline sequence, so it may reflect a read error. This chain connects TRBV7-7 to TRBJ2-2, with TRBD1 matching over 9 bases. Germline assignment: CDR1 SSHAT and CDR2 FNYEAQ (reference sequence). The CDR3 has 16 amino acids. The CDR3 reads CASSLGGTGYTGELFF. DNA of the CDR3: TGTGCTAGCAGCTTAGGTGGGACAGGGTACACCGGGGAGCTGTTTTTT.

The chain is built from TRBV4-1 and TRBJ1-4; D gene uncertain. This CDR3 contains 15 residues. The germline V and J ends were trimmed by 0 bases and 4 bases, with 9 bases remaining between them. Germline V lookup: CDR1 MGHRA, CDR2 YSYEKL. The CDR3 protein is CASSQDTGFNEKLFF. In DNA form, the CDR3 reads TGCGCCAGCAGCCAAGATACCGGTTTTAATGAAAAACTGTTTTTT.

This clone was observed a single time. A read error may produce the germline difference seen at one junction end. Here the CDR3 reads CASSPQGLSGSTIYF. The CDR3 bases are TGCGCCAGCAGTCCCCAGGGTCTCTCTGGAAGCACCATATATTTT. The chain combines TRBV5-1 with TRBJ1-3, with D possibly matching TRBD1 (5 bases). CDR3 length equals 15 residues. Germline CDR1 and CDR2: SGHRS and YFSETQ.

This chain joins TRBV5-1 and TRBJ2-7; possibly TRBD1 for D (8 bases). The germline V and J ends were trimmed by 4 bases and 5 bases, with 13 bases remaining between them. In germline, CDR1 is SGHRS, CDR2 YFSETQ. This CDR3 has 13 residues. The CDR3 coding sequence is TGCGCCAGCAGCCGGACAGGGAGGGACGAGCAGTACTTC. This codes for CASSRTGRDEQYF.

The genes are TRBV11-2 and TRBJ2-5, with D possibly matching TRBD2 (6 bases). Germline CDR1 and CDR2: SGHAT and FQNNGV. The CDR3 runs 15 residues. Trimming cost V 4 bases and J 2 bases, with 14 bases left between them. The CDR3 DNA follows: TGTGCCAGCAGCTCTTTCGGGACTGATCAAGAGACCCAGTACTTC. It specifies CASSSFGTDQETQYF.

This clone was observed once. This chain connects TRBV29-1 to TRBJ2-3; D call uncertain. V was cut by 6 bases and J by 0 bases, with 16 bases left in between. The CDR3 is 15 amino acids. Germline V gives CDR1 SQVTM, CDR2 ANQGSEA. CDR3 DNA: TGCAGCGTCAGCCCTGGCGGAACTAGCACAGATACGCAGTATTTT. Translation gives CSVSPGGTSTDTQYF.

V gene TRBV28 combines with J gene TRBJ2-2; TRBD2 aligns across 8 bases. V lost 3 bases to trimming and J lost 5 bases; unmatched junction nucleotides: 5. Germline loops: CDR1 MDHEN, CDR2 SYDVKM. This CDR3 is 15 amino acids long. The CDR3 DNA sequence: TGTGCCAGCAGTTTGGGCGGGAGGAAAACCGGGGAGCTGTTTTTT. Translating it yields CASSLGGRKTGELFF.

The J gene is TRBJ2-3, the V gene TRBV28; the D gene is possibly TRBD2 (6 bases). Germline assignment: CDR1 MDHEN and CDR2 SYDVKM. V was cut by 4 bases and J by 1 base, with 12 bases left in between. The CDR3 totals 15 residues. DNA for the CDR3: TGTGCCAGCAGTTCCCCCGGGGGAGGCACAGATACGCAGTATTTT. Translation gives CASSSPGGGTDTQYF.

The V gene is TRBV5-4, the J gene TRBJ2-5; perhaps TRBD1 as D (5 bases). V was cut by 4 bases and J by 0 bases, with 16 bases left in between. The CDR3 is made up of 16 amino acids. The germline V gene has CDR1 SGHNT and CDR2 YYREEE (reference sequence). In nucleotides, the CDR3 is TGTGCCAGCAGCCCCAAAACAGGAAACGACCAAGAGACCCAGTACTTC. This encodes CASSPKTGNDQETQYF.

In DNA form, the CDR3 reads TGTGCCAGCAGCTTGGTTTCGGCAGGGCGATATGGCTACACCTTC. Translated, it gives CASSLVSAGRYGYTF. This chain uses TRBV5-6 with TRBJ1-2, with a weak D call TRBD1 (5 bases). Germline V gene data show CDR1 as SGHDT and CDR2 as YYEEEE. The CDR3 is made up of 15 amino acids. V lost 0 bases and J 5 bases, leaving 14 bases between the germline ends.

For this clone: Additional DNA sequences in this sample encode the identical CDR3. The chain links TRBV28 to TRBJ2-1; TRBD1 might be the D (6 bases). The germline V and J ends were trimmed by 3 bases and 4 bases, with 7 bases remaining between them. Germline V gives CDR1 MDHEN, CDR2 SYDVKM. This CDR3 contains 13 residues. CDR3 protein: CASSLDSYNEQFF. For the CDR3, the DNA is TGTGCCAGCAGTTTGGACAGTTACAATGAGCAGTTCTTC.

This chain links TRBV5-4 with TRBJ1-1; D is unclear. V lost 0 bases and J 0 bases, leaving 12 bases between the germline ends. Germline CDR1 SGHNT, CDR2 YYREEE (reference sequence). This CDR3 comprises 16 residues. The CDR3 region is CASSLGNRVLNTEAFF. DNA for the CDR3: TGTGCCAGCAGCTTGGGGAACCGGGTCTTGAACACTGAAGCTTTCTTT.

This clone was observed a few times. CDR3 residues: CASSSPGPMDTEAFF. The CDR3 nucleotides are TGTGCCAGCAGCTCCCCAGGCCCAATGGACACTGAAGCTTTCTTT. The chain has TRBV5-6 and TRBJ1-1; no firm D call. The CDR3 extends over 15 amino acids. V was clipped by 3 bases and J by 3 bases, with 15 bases between them. The V gene's germline CDR1 is SGHDT and CDR2 YYEEEE.

The rearrangement links TRBV6-6 to TRBJ2-7; D is unclear. The germline V and J ends were trimmed by 0 bases and 2 bases, with 11 bases remaining between them. Germline V gene sequence: CDR1 MNHNY, CDR2 SVGAGI (reference sequence). The CDR3 runs 15 residues. The DNA of the CDR3 is TGTGCCAGCAGTTACTCTCCCCAGGTCCCCTACGAGCAGTACTTC. Amino acids: CASSYSPQVPYEQYF.

The V gene is TRBV5-6, the J gene TRBJ2-7; D call uncertain. The length of the CDR3 is 14 residues. CDR1 SGHDT and CDR2 YYEEEE come from the germline V gene. Trimming shortened V by 0 bases and J by 2 bases, and 9 bases separated the two germline ends. CDR3 sequence (DNA): TGTGCCAGCAGCTTGGACAGCTTCCCCTACGAGCAGTACTTC. This gives the protein CASSLDSFPYEQYF.